This T cell receptor (beta chain) came from a study of blood T cell repertoires in COVID-19. Overall study: Donors in the United States, Italy and Spain gave samples during acute or convalescent COVID-19.

TCRdb's table, derived via immunoSEQ multiplex PCR, lists solely in-frame clones and lacks some. The sample records 99,000 or so clones, around nine tenths being singletons. The CDR3 is made up of 20 amino acids. CDR1 is MDHEN and CDR2 is SYDVKM in the germline V gene. The V and J ends lost 3 bases and 2 bases, in that order; junction bases with no gene match: 14. The TCR was taken from a human donor in a cohort sampled during active COVID-19. The chain is built from TRBV28 and TRBJ2-7; 15 bases are shared with TRBD2. The sample comprised peripheral blood. Here the CDR3 DNA reads TGTGCCAGCAGTTTTTTTGCCCCGGGACTAGCGGGAGGACCCGCCTACGAGCAGTACTTC. Translation gives CASSFFAPGLAGGPAYEQYF.